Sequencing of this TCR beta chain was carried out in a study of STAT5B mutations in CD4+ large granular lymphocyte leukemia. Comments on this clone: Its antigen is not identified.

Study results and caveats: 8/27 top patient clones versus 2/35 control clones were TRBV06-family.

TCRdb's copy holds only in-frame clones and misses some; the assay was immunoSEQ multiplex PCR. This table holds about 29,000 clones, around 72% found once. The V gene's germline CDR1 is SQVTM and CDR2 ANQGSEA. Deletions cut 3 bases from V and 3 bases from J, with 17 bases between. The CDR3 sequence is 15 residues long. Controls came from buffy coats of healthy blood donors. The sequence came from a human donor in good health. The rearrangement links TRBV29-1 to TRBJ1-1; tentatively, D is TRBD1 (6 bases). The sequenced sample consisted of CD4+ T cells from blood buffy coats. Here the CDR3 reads CSVELHGGRDTEAFF. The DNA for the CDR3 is TGCAGCGTTGAGTTGCATGGGGGGCGTGACACTGAAGCTTTCTTT.